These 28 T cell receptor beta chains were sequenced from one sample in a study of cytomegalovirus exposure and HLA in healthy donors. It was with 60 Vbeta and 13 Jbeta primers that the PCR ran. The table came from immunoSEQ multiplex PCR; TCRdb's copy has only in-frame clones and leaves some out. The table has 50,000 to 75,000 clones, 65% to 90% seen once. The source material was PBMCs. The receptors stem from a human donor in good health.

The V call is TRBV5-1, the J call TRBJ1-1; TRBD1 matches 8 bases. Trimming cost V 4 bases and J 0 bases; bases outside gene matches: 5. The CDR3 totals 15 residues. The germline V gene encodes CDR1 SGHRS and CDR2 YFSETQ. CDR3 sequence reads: CASSLDRGMNTEAFF. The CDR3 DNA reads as TGCGCCAGCAGCCTAGACAGGGGAATGAACACTGAAGCTTTCTTT.

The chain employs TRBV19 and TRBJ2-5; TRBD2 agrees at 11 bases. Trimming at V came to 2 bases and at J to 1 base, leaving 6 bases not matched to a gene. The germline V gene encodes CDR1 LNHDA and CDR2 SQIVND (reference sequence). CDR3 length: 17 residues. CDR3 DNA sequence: TGTGCCAGTAGTATACCGGGACTAGCGGTCCCCCAAGAGACCCAGTACTTC. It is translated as CASSIPGLAVPQETQYF.

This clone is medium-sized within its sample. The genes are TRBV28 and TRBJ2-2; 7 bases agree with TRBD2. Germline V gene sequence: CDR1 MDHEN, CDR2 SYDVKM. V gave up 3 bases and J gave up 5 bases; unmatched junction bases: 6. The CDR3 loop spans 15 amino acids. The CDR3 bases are TGTGCCAGCAGTTTTGGTGCGGGAGAGACCGGGGAGCTGTTTTTT. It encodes CASSFGAGETGELFF.

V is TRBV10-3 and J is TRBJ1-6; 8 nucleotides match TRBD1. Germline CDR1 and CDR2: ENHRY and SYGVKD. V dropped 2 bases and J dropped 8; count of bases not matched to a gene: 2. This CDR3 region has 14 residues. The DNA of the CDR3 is TGTGCCATCAGTGAGGGACAGGGAGATTCACCCCTCCACTTT. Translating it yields CAISEGQGDSPLHF.

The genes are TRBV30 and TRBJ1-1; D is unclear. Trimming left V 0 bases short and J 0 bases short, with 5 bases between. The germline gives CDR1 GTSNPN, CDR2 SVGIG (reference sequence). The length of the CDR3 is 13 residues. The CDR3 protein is CAWSVHVNTEAFF. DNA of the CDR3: TGTGCCTGGAGTGTACATGTGAACACTGAAGCTTTCTTT.

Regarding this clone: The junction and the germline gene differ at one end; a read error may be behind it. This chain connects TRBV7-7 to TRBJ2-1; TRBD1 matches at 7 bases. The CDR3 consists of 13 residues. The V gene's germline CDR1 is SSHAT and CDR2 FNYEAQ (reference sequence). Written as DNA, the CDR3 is TGTGCTAGCAGCCGGGACAGCAACAATGAGCAGTTCTTC. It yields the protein CASSRDSNNEQFF.

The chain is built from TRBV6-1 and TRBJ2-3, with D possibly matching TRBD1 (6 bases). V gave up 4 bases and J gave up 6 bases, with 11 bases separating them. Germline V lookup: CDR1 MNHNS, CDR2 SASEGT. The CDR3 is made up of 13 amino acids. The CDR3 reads CASSGTEMDTQYF. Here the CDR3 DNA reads TGTGCCAGCAGTGGGACAGAGATGGATACGCAGTATTTT.

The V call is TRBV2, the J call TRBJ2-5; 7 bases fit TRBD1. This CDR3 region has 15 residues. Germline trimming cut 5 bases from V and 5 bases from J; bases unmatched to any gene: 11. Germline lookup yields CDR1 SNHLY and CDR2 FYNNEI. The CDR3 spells CASSQPTGAGETQYF. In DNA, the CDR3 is TGTGCCAGCAGTCAACCCACAGGGGCAGGGGAGACCCAGTACTTC.

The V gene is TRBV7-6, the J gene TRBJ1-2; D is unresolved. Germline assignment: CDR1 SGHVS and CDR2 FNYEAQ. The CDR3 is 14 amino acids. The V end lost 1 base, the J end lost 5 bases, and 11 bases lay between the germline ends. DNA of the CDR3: TGTGCCAGCAGCTTAGGTCGGACGGGATATGGCTACACCTTC. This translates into CASSLGRTGYGYTF.

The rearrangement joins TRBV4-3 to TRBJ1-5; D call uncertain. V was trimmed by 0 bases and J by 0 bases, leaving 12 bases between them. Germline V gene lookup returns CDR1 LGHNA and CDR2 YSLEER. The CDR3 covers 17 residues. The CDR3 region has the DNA TGCGCCAGCAGCCAAGAAATCTGGGCCTATAGCAATCAGCCCCAGCATTTT. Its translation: CASSQEIWAYSNQPQHF.

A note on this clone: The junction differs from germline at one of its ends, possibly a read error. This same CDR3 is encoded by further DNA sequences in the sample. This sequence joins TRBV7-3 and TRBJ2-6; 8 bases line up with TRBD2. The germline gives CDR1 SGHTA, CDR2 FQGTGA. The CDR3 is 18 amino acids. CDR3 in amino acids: CASSLQPGGSSGANVLTF. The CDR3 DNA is TGTGCCAGCAGCCTCCAGCCGGGGGGGAGCTCTGGGGCCAACGTCCTGACTTTT.

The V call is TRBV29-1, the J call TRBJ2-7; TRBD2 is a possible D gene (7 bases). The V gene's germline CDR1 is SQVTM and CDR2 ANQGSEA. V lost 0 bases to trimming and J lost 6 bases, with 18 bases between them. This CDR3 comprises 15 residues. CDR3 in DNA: TGCAGCGTTGAAGAAACAGGAGGGGGGGTTTCCGAGCAGTACTTC. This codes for CSVEETGGGVSEQYF.

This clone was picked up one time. CDR3 bases: TGTGCCAGCACCCCTTTGGATACGCAGTATTTT. Translating it yields CASTPLDTQYF. This chain links TRBV5-8 with TRBJ2-3, with unresolved D. Germline V lookup: CDR1 SGHTS, CDR2 YDEGEE. The germline V and J ends were trimmed by 6 bases and 6 bases, with 8 bases remaining between them. This CDR3 has 11 amino acids.

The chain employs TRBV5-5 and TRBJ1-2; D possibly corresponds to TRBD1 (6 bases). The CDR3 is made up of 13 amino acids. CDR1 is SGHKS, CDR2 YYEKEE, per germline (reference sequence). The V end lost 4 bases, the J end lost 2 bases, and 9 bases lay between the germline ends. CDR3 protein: CASSRDRNYGYTF. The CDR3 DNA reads TGTGCCAGCAGCCGCGACAGGAACTATGGCTACACCTTC.

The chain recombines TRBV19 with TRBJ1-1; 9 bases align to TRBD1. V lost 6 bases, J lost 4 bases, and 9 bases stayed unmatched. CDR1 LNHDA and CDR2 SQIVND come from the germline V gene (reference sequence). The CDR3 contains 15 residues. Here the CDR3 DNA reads TGTGCCAGTAGCGCTCAACAGGGGGCGCGCACTGAAGCTTTCTTT. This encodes CASSAQQGARTEAFF.

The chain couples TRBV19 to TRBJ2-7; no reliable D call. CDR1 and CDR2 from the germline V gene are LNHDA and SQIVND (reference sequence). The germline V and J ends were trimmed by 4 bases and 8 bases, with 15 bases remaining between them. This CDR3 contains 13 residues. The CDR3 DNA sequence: TGTGCCAGTAGTACGGTTGGGCAGGAAAAGCAGTACTTC. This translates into CASSTVGQEKQYF.

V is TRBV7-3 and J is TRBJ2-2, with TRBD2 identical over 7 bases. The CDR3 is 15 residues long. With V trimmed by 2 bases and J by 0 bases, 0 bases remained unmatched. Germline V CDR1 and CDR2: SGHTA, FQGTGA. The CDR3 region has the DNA TGTGCCAGCAGCTTACTAGCGGCGAACACCGGGGAGCTGTTTTTT. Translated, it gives CASSLLAANTGELFF.

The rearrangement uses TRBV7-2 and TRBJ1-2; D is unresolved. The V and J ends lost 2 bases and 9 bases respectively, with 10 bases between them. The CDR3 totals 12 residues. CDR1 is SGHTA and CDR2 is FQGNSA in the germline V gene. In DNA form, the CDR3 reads TGTGCCAGCAGCTTAAATCCCAGGCGCTACACCTTC. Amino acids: CASSLNPRRYTF.

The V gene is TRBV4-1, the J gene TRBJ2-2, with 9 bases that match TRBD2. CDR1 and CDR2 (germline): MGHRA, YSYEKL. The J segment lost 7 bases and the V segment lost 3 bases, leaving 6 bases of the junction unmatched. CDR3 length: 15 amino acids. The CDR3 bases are TGCGCCAGCAGCCATCTAGCGGGATATCTCGGGGAGCTGTTTTTT. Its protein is CASSHLAGYLGELFF.

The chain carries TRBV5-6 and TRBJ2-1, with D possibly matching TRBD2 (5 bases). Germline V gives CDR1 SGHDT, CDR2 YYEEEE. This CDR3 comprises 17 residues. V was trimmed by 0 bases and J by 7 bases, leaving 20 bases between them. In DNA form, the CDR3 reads TGTGCCAGCAGCTTGGAGTTGGTGGCCGGGCTAGCAAATGAGCAGTTCTTC. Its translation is CASSLELVAGLANEQFF.

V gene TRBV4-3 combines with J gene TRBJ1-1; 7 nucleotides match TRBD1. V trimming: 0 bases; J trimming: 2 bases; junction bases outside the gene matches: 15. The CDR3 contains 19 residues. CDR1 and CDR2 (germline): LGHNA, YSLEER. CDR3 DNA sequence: TGCGCCAGCAGCCAAGATCGGGGTTTTGGGGACAGATTCAACACTGAAGCTTTCTTT. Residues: CASSQDRGFGDRFNTEAFF.

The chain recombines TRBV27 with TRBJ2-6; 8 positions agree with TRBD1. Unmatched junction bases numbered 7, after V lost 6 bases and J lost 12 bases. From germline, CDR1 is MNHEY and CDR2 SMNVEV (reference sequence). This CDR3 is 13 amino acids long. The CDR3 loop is CASSGDRSGVLTF. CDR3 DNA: TGTGCCAGCAGCGGGGACAGGAGTGGCGTCCTGACTTTC.

This chain's CDR3 is CASSTGGGINTEAFF. CDR3 DNA: TGTGCCAGTAGTACAGGGGGCGGGATTAATACTGAAGCTTTCTTT. The chain combines TRBV19 with TRBJ1-1, with TRBD1 matching over 8 bases. Trimming removed 4 bases from V and 5 bases from J; junction bases left unmatched: 9. Germline CDR1 reads LNHDA; CDR2 reads SQIVND (reference sequence). This CDR3 spans 15 amino acids.

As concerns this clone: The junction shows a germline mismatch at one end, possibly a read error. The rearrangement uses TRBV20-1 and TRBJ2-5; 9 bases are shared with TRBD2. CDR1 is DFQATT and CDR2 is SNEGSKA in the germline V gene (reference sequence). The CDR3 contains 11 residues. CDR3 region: CSTSGQETQYF. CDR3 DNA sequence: TGCAGTACTAGCGGGCAAGAGACCCAGTACTTC.

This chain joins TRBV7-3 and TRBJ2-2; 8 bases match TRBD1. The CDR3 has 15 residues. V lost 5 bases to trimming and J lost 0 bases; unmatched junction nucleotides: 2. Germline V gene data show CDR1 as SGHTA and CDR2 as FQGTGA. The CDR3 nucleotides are TGTGCCAGCAGCGCGGGACAGGCGAACACCGGGGAGCTGTTTTTT. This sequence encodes CASSAGQANTGELFF.

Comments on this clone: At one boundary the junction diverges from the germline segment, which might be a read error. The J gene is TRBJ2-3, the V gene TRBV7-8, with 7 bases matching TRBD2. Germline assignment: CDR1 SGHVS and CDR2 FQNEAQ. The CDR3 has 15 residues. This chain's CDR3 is CASSAQRGSTDTQYF. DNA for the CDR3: TGTGCCAGCAGCGCACAACGCGGGAGCACGGATACGCAGTATTTT.

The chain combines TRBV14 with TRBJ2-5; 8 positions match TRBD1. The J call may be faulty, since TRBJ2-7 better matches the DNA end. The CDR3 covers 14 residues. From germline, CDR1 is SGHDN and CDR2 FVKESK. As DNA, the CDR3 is TGTGCCAGCAGCCAATACAGGGGGACCTACGAGCAGTACTTC. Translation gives CASSQYRGTYEQYF.

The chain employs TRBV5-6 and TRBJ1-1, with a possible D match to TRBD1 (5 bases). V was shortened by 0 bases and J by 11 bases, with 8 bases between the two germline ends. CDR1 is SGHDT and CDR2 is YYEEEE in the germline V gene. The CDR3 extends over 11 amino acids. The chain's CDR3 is CASSLEGVAFF. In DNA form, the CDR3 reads TGTGCCAGCAGCTTGGAAGGGGTGGCTTTCTTT.